Following are 20 T cell receptor beta chains from one sample sequenced in a study of T-cell memory formation after mild COVID-19. TCRdb passed the 5' RACE reads through MiXCR, listing each CDR3 protein once. The table records 350,000 to 500,000 distinct CDR3 sequences, 18% of them present only once. The sequenced material came from PBMCs or a T cell subset sorted from them (not recorded which). These receptor sequences come from a man between 18 and 35 years old who had mild COVID-19 (a few samples of this study predate the infection). Cell type and time point are not known.

This clonotype has only a few counts. The chain links TRBV4-1 to TRBJ1-2; 10 bases are a match to TRBD1. This CDR3 region has 18 residues. The V gene end was trimmed by 4 bases and the J gene end by 4 bases; junction bases not matched to a gene: 15. Per the germline V gene, CDR1 is MGHRA and CDR2 is YSYEKL. The CDR3: CASSRLNSRTGGFYGYTF. The CDR3, as DNA: TGCGCCAGCAGCCGACTCAACTCACGGACAGGGGGATTCTATGGCTACACCTTC.

This rearrangement joins TRBV7-2 to TRBJ1-1; D might be TRBD1 (6 bases). The CDR3 has 15 amino acids. Trimming pared 1 base from V and 1 base from J, leaving 10 bases between. The germline V gene has CDR1 SGHTA and CDR2 FQGNSA. CDR3 sequence (DNA): TGTGCCAGCAGCTTAGAAACAGGGAGGAACACTGAAGCTTTCTTT. Protein product: CASSLETGRNTEAFF.

The chain is built from TRBV12-3 or TRBV12-4 and TRBJ2-2; the D is unclear. Trimming removed 0 bases at V and 4 bases at J, with 9 bases between. This CDR3 has 15 residues. The CDR3 here is CASSLAQGVTGELFF. Written as DNA, the CDR3 is TGTGCCAGCAGTTTAGCGCAAGGCGTCACCGGGGAGCTGTTTTTT.

The chain recombines TRBV6-5 with TRBJ1-1, with D perhaps TRBD1 (6 bases). V dropped 5 bases and J dropped 6 bases, with 16 bases sitting between them. This CDR3 spans 14 amino acids. From germline, CDR1 is MNHEY and CDR2 SVGAGI. CDR3 coding DNA: TGTGCCAGCAGTACACAGGGTTCCTTGTCTGAAGCTTTCTTT. As protein: CASSTQGSLSEAFF.

The chain joins TRBV12-3 or TRBV12-4 to TRBJ2-7; no clear D. CDR3 length: 13 amino acids. The V gene lost 1 base and the J gene lost 3 bases, with 7 bases spanning the gap. The DNA of the CDR3 is TGTGCCAGCAGTTTAGGGGGAAACTACGAGCAGTACGTC. It yields the protein CASSLGGNYEQYV.

The chain is built from TRBV5-4 and TRBJ2-3; 10 bases agree with TRBD2. The CDR3 is 16 amino acids. Looked up from germline, CDR1 is SGHNT and CDR2 is YYREEE (reference sequence). Unmatched junction bases numbered 6, after V lost 4 bases and J lost 1 base. The CDR3 DNA reads TGTGCCAGCAGCCCGGCCGGGACTAGCGGCACAGATACGCAGTATTTT. This translates into CASSPAGTSGTDTQYF.

The chain recombines TRBV6-5 with TRBJ2-2, with D tentatively TRBD1 (5 bases). Germline assignment: CDR1 MNHEY and CDR2 SVGAGI. Trimming shortened V by 5 bases and J by 3 bases, and 16 bases separated the two germline ends. This CDR3 has 16 amino acids. As DNA, the CDR3 is TGTGCCAGCAGTCTTAGGTCAGGGTCTCACACCGGGGAGCTGTTTTTT. Translated, it gives CASSLRSGSHTGELFF.

The sample holds a few counts of this clonotype. The rearrangement joins TRBV9 to TRBJ2-3; 9 bases agree with TRBD2. V gave up 2 bases and J gave up 0 bases; unmatched junction bases: 7. Germline V CDR1 and CDR2: SGDLS, YYNGEE. This CDR3 contains 17 residues. The CDR3 DNA follows: TGTGCCAGCAGCGTCCGCGGACTAGCGAGGAGCACAGATACGCAGTATTTT. Translated, it gives CASSVRGLARSTDTQYF.

This clonotype was counted ten times or more. The chain links TRBV29-1 to TRBJ1-1; no clear D gene. V lost 7 bases and J lost 4, with 10 bases in between. CDR1 SQVTM and CDR2 ANQGSEA come from the germline V gene. The CDR3 covers 11 residues. This CDR3 reads CSALILTEAFF. The CDR3 DNA follows: TGCAGCGCCCTTATCCTCACTGAAGCTTTCTTT.

This clonotype was seen repeatedly, ten times or more. V gene TRBV20-1 combines with J gene TRBJ2-4; D is ambiguous. Germline CDR1 DFQATT, CDR2 SNEGSKA (reference sequence). Trimming stripped 5 bases from V and 0 bases from J, with 11 bases between. The CDR3 contains 14 residues. This CDR3 reads CSAPGPLAKNIQYF. The CDR3 nucleotides are TGCAGTGCTCCGGGCCCCTTAGCCAAAAACATTCAGTACTTC.

In its sample, this clonotype was seen a few times. The chain is built from TRBV5-1 and TRBJ1-5; D ambiguous. Germline CDR1 is SGHRS and CDR2 is YFSETQ. Trimming removed 4 bases from V and 0 bases from J, with 11 bases in between. This CDR3 contains 15 residues. CDR3 loop: CASSPMDGSNQPQHF. DNA for the CDR3: TGCGCCAGCAGCCCGATGGACGGTAGCAATCAGCCCCAGCATTTT.

The chain uses TRBV27 and TRBJ1-4, with 8 positions matching TRBD1. CDR1 is MNHEY and CDR2 is SMNVEV in the germline V gene (reference sequence). V shed 8 bases and J 6 bases; nucleotides not matched to a gene: 8. The CDR3 covers 14 residues. This CDR3 is CASGDQGAHEKLFF. The DNA of the CDR3 is TGTGCCAGCGGCGATCAGGGGGCCCATGAAAAACTGTTTTTT.

This clonotype was seen a handful of times. V is TRBV6-5 and J is TRBJ1-1; D call uncertain. This CDR3 comprises 13 residues. Looked up from germline, CDR1 is MNHEY and CDR2 is SVGAGI. V shed 1 base and J shed 6 bases, with 9 bases lying between them. The CDR3 loop is CASSYLGWAEAFF. The DNA of the CDR3 is TGTGCCAGCAGTTACTTGGGGTGGGCTGAAGCTTTCTTT.

The genes are TRBV11-3 and TRBJ2-3, with a possible D match to TRBD2 (7 bases). CDR1 SGHNT and CDR2 YENEEA come from the germline V gene. V lost 3 bases and J lost 1, with 11 bases in between. The CDR3 is 15 residues long. CDR3 sequence: CASSLVRGRTDTQYF. The CDR3 DNA reads as TGTGCCAGCAGCTTGGTGCGGGGGCGCACAGATACGCAGTATTTT.

This clonotype was detected a few times. This chain joins TRBV5-1 and TRBJ2-2; TRBD1 aligns across 8 bases. V dropped 0 bases and J dropped 0; count of bases not matched to a gene: 4. This CDR3 is built from 17 residues. The germline gives CDR1 SGHRS, CDR2 YFSETQ. The CDR3 DNA reads as TGCGCCAGCAGCTTGGCAGGGGGCACATCGAACACCGGGGAGCTGTTTTTT. Amino acids: CASSLAGGTSNTGELFF.

The table lists this clonotype with a few counts. The V call is TRBV5-1, the J call TRBJ1-2; D is undetermined. Per germline, CDR1 SGHRS and CDR2 YFSETQ. The CDR3 sequence is 13 residues long. Trimming cost V 0 bases and J 7 bases, with 10 bases left between them. As DNA, the CDR3 is TGCGCCAGCAGCTTGGTGGCGGAGGGTGGCTACACCTTC. Protein product: CASSLVAEGGYTF.

The table lists this clonotype with a few counts. The chain joins TRBV12-3 or TRBV12-4 to TRBJ2-5; 8 bases fit TRBD1. This CDR3 has 16 amino acids. J lost 3 bases, V lost 4 bases, and 10 bases had no gene match. The CDR3 spells CASSSHDRGWKETQYF. Here the CDR3 DNA reads TGTGCCAGCAGTTCCCACGACAGGGGATGGAAAGAGACCCAGTACTTC.

V usage is TRBV3-1 and J usage is TRBJ2-7; D unresolved. V was clipped by 4 bases and J by 0 bases, with 13 bases between them. The CDR3 extends over 15 amino acids. Germline V gives CDR1 LGHDT, CDR2 YNNKEL (reference sequence). CDR3 nucleotides: TGTGCCAGCAGCCCGGTCCCACAAAGCTCCTACGAGCAGTACTTC. It specifies CASSPVPQSSYEQYF.

The CDR3 nucleotides are TGTGCCAGCAGATCATCCAAGGGGCTCAACACCGGGGAGCTGTTTTTT. As protein: CASRSSKGLNTGELFF. The chain carries TRBV11-2 and TRBJ2-2, with D maybe TRBD1 (5 bases). Germline-derived CDR1 and CDR2 are SGHAT and FQNNGV. Trimming cost V 6 bases and J 2 bases, with 16 bases left between them. The CDR3 contains 16 residues.

This clonotype was observed a few times. The chain has TRBV5-1 and TRBJ2-7; tentatively, D is TRBD1 or TRBD2 (5 bases each). The CDR3 has 12 residues. V shed 0 bases and J shed 6 bases, with 7 bases lying between them. Germline assignment: CDR1 SGHRS and CDR2 YFSETQ. The CDR3 DNA follows: TGCGCCAGCAGCTTGGTTGGGGGCGAGCAGTACTTC. Translation gives CASSLVGGEQYF. The full variable domain, with the rest looked up from reference TRBV5-1 and TRBJ2-7, is KAGVTQTPRYLIKTRGQQVTLSCSPISGHRSVSWYQQTPGQGLQFLFEYFSETQRNKGNFPGRFSGRQFSNSRSEMNVSTLELGDSALYLCASSLVGGEQYFGPGTRLTVT.